This TCR beta chain was captured by sequencing in a study of shared clonotypes between healthy human individuals. The CDR3 has 17 residues. Trimming took 1 base from V and 2 from J; bases not matched to a gene: 10. Germline V gene data show CDR1 as SGHAT and CDR2 as FQNNGV. Positively selected for CCR7, the CD45RO-negative cells used as naive CD8 cells excluded terminally differentiated effector memory CD45RA+ cells. The data were produced by immunoSEQ multiplex PCR, yet TCRdb's version contains in-frame clones alone and is incomplete. The repertoire has roughly 850,000 clones, 95% to 97% of them found once; the top ten carry less than 0.3%.

This receptor was identified in a man younger than 45 in good health. What was sequenced was naive CD8+ T cells sorted from blood. J is TRBJ2-7 and V is TRBV11-2; 8 positions agree with TRBD1. The CDR3 protein is CASSLGPTTGAPYEQYF. The CDR3 DNA reads as TGTGCCAGCAGCTTAGGCCCCACGACAGGGGCTCCCTACGAGCAGTACTTC.